Following are 31 T cell receptor beta chains from one sample sequenced in a study of OX40 agonist ivuxolimab in advanced cancers. Sequencing used immunoSEQ multiplex PCR; TCRdb keeps in-frame clones, though not all of them. The table lists 48,000 or so clones, 75% to 85% of them singletons. Material: CD4+ or CD8+ T cells sorted from blood, obtained in a trial of the OX40 agonist ivuxolimab. The receptors here all came from an adult with an advanced solid tumor such as melanoma, head and neck, liver or kidney cancer.

The CDR3 spells CASGRDRVGTGEQYF. In DNA form, the CDR3 reads TGTGCCAGCGGCCGAGACAGGGTCGGAACGGGGGAGCAGTACTTC. The rearrangement links TRBV5-8 to TRBJ2-7; 7 bases line up with TRBD1. From germline, CDR1 is SGHTS and CDR2 YDEGEE. V trimming: 7 bases; J trimming: 7 bases; junction bases outside the gene matches: 17. The CDR3 spans 15 residues.

J is TRBJ2-5 and V is TRBV5-6, with 7 nucleotides matching TRBD1. V lost 9 bases and J lost 5; bases outside the gene matches: 19. The CDR3 has 16 residues. Germline values: CDR1 SGHDT, CDR2 YYEEEE. The CDR3 protein is CATSILSTGRGETQYF. In DNA form, the CDR3 reads TGTGCCACCTCTATCTTATCGACAGGGAGAGGGGAGACCCAGTACTTC.

The genes are TRBV19 and TRBJ2-7; 10 positions match TRBD1. Germline loops: CDR1 LNHDA, CDR2 SQIVND (reference sequence). This CDR3 comprises 14 residues. Trimming at V came to 1 base and at J to 3 bases, leaving 0 bases not matched to a gene. The CDR3 loop is CASSIGTGGYEQYF. In DNA, the CDR3 is TGTGCCAGTAGTATAGGGACAGGGGGCTACGAGCAGTACTTC.

The chain is built from TRBV20-1 and TRBJ1-2; D remains unclear. This CDR3 is 11 amino acids long. Trimming stripped 8 bases from V and 1 base from J, with 8 bases between. Germline loops: CDR1 DFQATT, CDR2 SNEGSKA (reference sequence). As DNA, the CDR3 is TGCAGTACCATAGGTAACTATGGCTACACCTTC. Translation gives CSTIGNYGYTF.

The chain joins TRBV5-6 to TRBJ1-2; 9 nucleotides align to TRBD1. The CDR3 contains 13 residues. Germline-derived CDR1 and CDR2 are SGHDT and YYEEEE. V lost 2 bases and J lost 6; bases outside the gene matches: 2. The CDR3, as DNA: TGTGCCAGCAGCTTAACAGGGGGCGATGGCTACACCTTC. Its protein is CASSLTGGDGYTF.

This rearrangement joins TRBV28 to TRBJ1-6; D gene uncertain. The CDR3 loop spans 13 amino acids. Germline V gene sequence: CDR1 MDHEN, CDR2 SYDVKM. V was trimmed by 8 bases and J by 8 bases, leaving 13 bases between them. The CDR3 sequence: CASVGGQYSPLHF. The CDR3 DNA is TGTGCCAGCGTGGGAGGCCAGTATTCACCCCTCCACTTT.

The gene calls are TRBV4-2 and TRBJ1-6, with a weak D call TRBD1 (5 bases). CDR1 is LGHNA and CDR2 is YNFKEQ in the germline V gene. This CDR3 is built from 17 residues. Trimming pared 3 bases from V and 6 bases from J, leaving 18 bases between. The CDR3 loop is CASSHPGGGGRNSPLHF. In DNA, the CDR3 is TGTGCCAGCAGCCACCCTGGCGGGGGAGGTCGTAATTCACCCCTCCACTTT.

The V call is TRBV29-1, the J call TRBJ2-3, with D unresolved. The CDR3 loop spans 16 amino acids. The germline V and J ends were trimmed by 3 bases and 0 bases, with 16 bases remaining between them. Per germline, CDR1 SQVTM and CDR2 ANQGSEA. The DNA for the CDR3 is TGCAGCGTTGAGGCTCCAGACAAATATAGCACAGATACGCAGTATTTT. Translated, it gives CSVEAPDKYSTDTQYF.

The chain recombines TRBV7-2 with TRBJ2-5; 12 nucleotides align to TRBD2. This CDR3 spans 15 amino acids. V lost 6 bases and J lost 1; bases outside the gene matches: 3. Germline CDR1 SGHTA, CDR2 FQGNSA. The CDR3 here is CASSRTSGVQETQYF. Here the CDR3 DNA reads TGTGCCAGCAGTAGGACTAGCGGGGTCCAAGAGACCCAGTACTTC.

The chain has TRBV11-1 and TRBJ2-6, with D possibly TRBD2 on 6 matching bases. This CDR3 is built from 19 residues. V lost 3 bases, J lost 0 bases, and 18 bases lay in between. Germline assignment: CDR1 SGHAT and CDR2 FQDESV (reference sequence). The CDR3 DNA follows: TGTGCCAGCAGCTTGCGGCGAGGGAGGATGATCTCTGGGGCCAACGTCCTGACTTTC. It codes for CASSLRRGRMISGANVLTF.

The genes are TRBV7-8 and TRBJ2-5, with D possibly called TRBD1 or TRBD2 (5 bases each). The CDR3 spans 15 residues. V lost 0 bases to trimming and J lost 2 bases, with 10 bases between them. Germline CDR1 SGHVS, CDR2 FQNEAQ. CDR3 loop: CASSLAGTAQETQYF. CDR3 sequence (DNA): TGTGCCAGCAGCTTAGCAGGGACGGCTCAAGAGACCCAGTACTTC.

This clone was counted a few times. The J gene is TRBJ2-3, the V gene TRBV2, with D unclear. Germline V lookup: CDR1 SNHLY, CDR2 FYNNEI. V was clipped by 1 base and J by 6 bases, with 14 bases between them. The CDR3 length is 15 residues. In DNA form, the CDR3 reads TGTGCCAGCAGTGAAGTCGGCCTCTCCGGGGATACGCAGTATTTT. The encoded protein is CASSEVGLSGDTQYF.

The rearrangement links TRBV7-2 to TRBJ1-6; D not certain. This CDR3 is 15 amino acids long. Germline-derived CDR1 and CDR2 are SGHTA and FQGNSA. V lost 1 base to trimming and J lost 8 bases, with 12 bases between them. The CDR3 bases are TGTGCCAGCAGCTTAGTTTGGGATACGGATTCACCCCTCCACTTT. Translated: CASSLVWDTDSPLHF.

This clone was detected a few times. The rearrangement links TRBV5-8 to TRBJ2-5; D gene unclear. Per germline, CDR1 SGHTS and CDR2 YDEGEE. The ends were cut back, 2 bases at V and 2 bases at J, with 13 bases in the middle. The CDR3 has 15 residues. CDR3 residues: CASSLAPWQQETQYF. CDR3 coding DNA: TGTGCCAGCAGCTTAGCTCCGTGGCAGCAAGAGACCCAGTACTTC.

The rearrangement links TRBV5-1 to TRBJ1-2; no definite D call. This CDR3 has 13 residues. With 3 bases removed from V and 4 bases from J, the gap between germline ends came to 10 bases. Germline values: CDR1 SGHRS, CDR2 YFSETQ. The CDR3 sequence is CASSSTLGYGYTF. CDR3 in DNA: TGCGCCAGCAGCTCGACCTTAGGCTATGGCTACACCTTC. The whole variable domain, filled in from reference TRBV5-1 and TRBJ1-2, reads KAGVTQTPRYLIKTRGQQVTLSCSPISGHRSVSWYQQTPGQGLQFLFEYFSETQRNKGNFPGRFSGRQFSNSRSEMNVSTLELGDSALYLCASSSTLGYGYTFGSGTRLTVV.

This clone has a single count. The CDR3 spells CASSLGWDRGDTQYF. The CDR3 DNA follows: TGTGCCAGCAGCTTAGGATGGGACAGGGGGGATACGCAGTATTTT. The chain carries TRBV7-6 and TRBJ2-3, with 11 bases lining up with TRBD1. CDR3 length: 15 residues. The germline CDR1 and CDR2 sequences are SGHVS and FNYEAQ. With 1 base clipped from V and 6 bases from J, the junction kept 3 bases outside the gene matches.

The genes are TRBV6-1 and TRBJ2-3; TRBD1 agrees at 11 bases. J gave up 2 bases and V 4 bases, and 5 bases lay outside the gene matches. The germline CDR1 and CDR2 sequences are MNHNS and SASEGT. CDR3 size: 16 residues. The CDR3 sequence: CASSARTGGLTDTQYF. In DNA form, the CDR3 reads TGTGCCAGCAGTGCCAGGACAGGGGGCCTCACAGATACGCAGTATTTT.

The rearrangement links TRBV5-6 to TRBJ2-7, with D possibly being TRBD1 (6 bases). V lost 4 bases to trimming and J lost 2 bases, with 19 bases between them. Germline values: CDR1 SGHDT, CDR2 YYEEEE. The CDR3 is made up of 16 amino acids. Written as DNA, the CDR3 is TGTGCCAGCAGCCTGGACAGAACTTCAGGGACCTACGAGCAGTACTTC. Amino acids: CASSLDRTSGTYEQYF.

This clone was seen a handful of times. The sample holds other DNA sequences that translate to the same CDR3. The CDR3 spells CASSRAPNTEAFF. The CDR3 DNA sequence: TGTGCCAGCAGCCGAGCCCCGAACACTGAAGCTTTCTTT. V is TRBV7-2 and J is TRBJ1-1; no clear D gene. V lost 5 bases and J lost 1, with 8 bases in between. The CDR3 covers 13 residues. The germline V gene encodes CDR1 SGHTA and CDR2 FQGNSA.

The chain carries TRBV10-2 and TRBJ2-7; 10 bases are shared with TRBD2. The CDR3 sequence is 14 residues long. CDR1 and CDR2 (germline): WSHSY, SAAADI. Unmatched junction bases numbered 6, after V lost 6 bases and J lost 4 bases. In DNA, the CDR3 is TGCGCCAGCAGGTTAGCGGGGGGCCAATACGAGCAGTACTTC. As protein: CASRLAGGQYEQYF.

The chain has TRBV5-6 and TRBJ1-1; 10 bases map to TRBD1. Germline loops: CDR1 SGHDT, CDR2 YYEEEE. The CDR3 totals 16 residues. J gave up 11 bases and V 4 bases, and 17 bases lay outside the gene matches. CDR3: CASSTLWTGGIINAFF. CDR3 DNA sequence: TGTGCCAGCAGCACGTTATGGACAGGGGGTATAATTAATGCTTTCTTT.

The chain recombines TRBV19 with TRBJ2-5; 7 nucleotides match TRBD2. Germline V gene sequence: CDR1 LNHDA, CDR2 SQIVND (reference sequence). J gave up 2 bases and V 4 bases, and 13 bases lay outside the gene matches. The CDR3 totals 17 residues. CDR3 DNA sequence: TGTGCCAGTAGTACCCGCCGGCTAGCGGACTTACAAGAGACCCAGTACTTC. Amino acids: CASSTRRLADLQETQYF.

The chain recombines TRBV4-3 with TRBJ2-3; D is perhaps TRBD2 (5 bases). CDR3 length: 17 residues. V gave up 2 bases and J gave up 1 base, with 16 bases separating them. Germline assignment: CDR1 LGHNA and CDR2 YSLEER. The chain's CDR3 is CASSQMGFGDRTDTQYF. The CDR3 DNA follows: TGCGCCAGCAGCCAAATGGGGTTCGGGGATCGCACAGATACGCAGTATTTT.

This clone was seen a handful of times. This rearrangement joins TRBV6-5 to TRBJ1-2; perhaps TRBD1 as D (5 bases). Trimming took 5 bases from V and 4 from J, leaving 14 bases between them. The V gene's germline CDR1 is MNHEY and CDR2 SVGAGI. The length of the CDR3 is 14 residues. The CDR3, as DNA: TGTGCCAGCAGTGCGTCACGACAGAGCTATGGCTACACCTTC. This codes for CASSASRQSYGYTF.

The chain employs TRBV7-3 and TRBJ1-1; TRBD1 is a possible D gene (5 bases). From germline, CDR1 is SGHTA and CDR2 FQGTGA. This CDR3 contains 13 residues. V shed 4 bases and J shed 5 bases, with 11 bases lying between them. The CDR3 DNA sequence: TGTGCCAGCAGCTGGGACCGGGTAACTGAAGCTTTCTTT. Protein: CASSWDRVTEAFF.

The rearrangement links TRBV18 to TRBJ2-7; weak D call: TRBD2 (5 bases). Trimming left V 6 bases short and J 1 base short, with 13 bases between. Germline V gene data show CDR1 as KGHSH and CDR2 as LQKENI. This CDR3 contains 14 residues. CDR3 DNA sequence: TGTGCCAGCTCCCGGGCCAGCGGATCCTACGAGCAGTACTTC. Translated: CASSRASGSYEQYF.

The V gene is TRBV6-1, the J gene TRBJ1-4; D is unclear. The germline gives CDR1 MNHNS, CDR2 SASEGT. The V and J ends lost 2 bases and 8 bases respectively, with 6 bases between them. The CDR3 has 12 amino acids. The CDR3 DNA sequence: TGTGCCAGCAGTGAATCCCTCGAAAAACTGTTTTTT. Translating it yields CASSESLEKLFF.

The CDR3 here is CASSNPRGTDTQYF. CDR3 DNA: TGTGCCAGTAGTAACCCGAGAGGGACAGATACGCAGTATTTT. The chain couples TRBV19 to TRBJ2-3, with D tentatively TRBD2 (5 bases). From germline, CDR1 is LNHDA and CDR2 SQIVND (reference sequence). This CDR3 comprises 14 residues. The germline V and J ends were trimmed by 4 bases and 3 bases, with 11 bases remaining between them.

The J gene is TRBJ2-4, the V gene TRBV29-1; D gene unclear. Trimming shortened V by 0 bases and J by 6 bases, and 3 bases separated the two germline ends. Per the germline V gene, CDR1 is SQVTM and CDR2 is ANQGSEA. The CDR3 has 11 amino acids. CDR3 amino acids: CSVEDLNIQYF. The CDR3 coding sequence is TGCAGCGTTGAAGATCTAAACATTCAGTACTTC.

This chain connects TRBV11-2 to TRBJ1-6; D is possibly TRBD1 (5 bases). Germline V CDR1 and CDR2: SGHAT, FQNNGV. This CDR3 spans 17 amino acids. V was cut by 0 bases and J by 9 bases, with 18 bases left in between. The CDR3 loop is CASSLDYGTGVRSPLHF. The CDR3 DNA is TGTGCCAGCAGCTTAGATTACGGGACGGGGGTCCGTTCACCCCTCCACTTT.

The chain combines TRBV30 with TRBJ1-1; 10 nucleotides line up with TRBD1. Germline V lookup: CDR1 GTSNPN, CDR2 SVGIG (reference sequence). This CDR3 is built from 12 residues. V shed 7 bases and J 10 bases; nucleotides not matched to a gene: 9. The CDR3 DNA sequence: TGTGCCTCGGACAGGGGGGTCGTGGGAGCTTTCTTT. Its protein is CASDRGVVGAFF.